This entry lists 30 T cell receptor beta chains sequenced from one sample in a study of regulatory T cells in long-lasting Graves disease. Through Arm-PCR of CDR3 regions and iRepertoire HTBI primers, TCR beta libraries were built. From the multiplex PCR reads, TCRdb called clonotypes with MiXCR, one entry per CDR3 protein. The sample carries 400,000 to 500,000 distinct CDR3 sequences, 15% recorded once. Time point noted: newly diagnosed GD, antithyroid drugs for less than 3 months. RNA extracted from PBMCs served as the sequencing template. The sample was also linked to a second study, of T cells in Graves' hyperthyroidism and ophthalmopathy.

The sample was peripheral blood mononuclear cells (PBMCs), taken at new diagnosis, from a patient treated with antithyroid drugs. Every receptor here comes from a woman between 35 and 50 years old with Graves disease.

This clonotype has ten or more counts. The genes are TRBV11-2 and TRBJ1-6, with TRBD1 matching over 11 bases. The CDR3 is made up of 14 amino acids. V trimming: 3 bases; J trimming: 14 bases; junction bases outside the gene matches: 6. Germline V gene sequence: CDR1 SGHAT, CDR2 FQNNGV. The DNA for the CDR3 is TGTGCCAGCAGCTTCGGGACAGGGGGAGAATCCCTCCACTTT. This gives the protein CASSFGTGGESLHF.

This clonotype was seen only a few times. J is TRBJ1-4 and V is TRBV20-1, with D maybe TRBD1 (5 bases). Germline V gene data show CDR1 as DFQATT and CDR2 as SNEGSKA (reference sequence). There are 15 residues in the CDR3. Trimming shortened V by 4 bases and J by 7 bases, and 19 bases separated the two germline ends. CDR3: CSATGTASAGEKLFF. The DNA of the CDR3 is TGCAGTGCTACGGGGACTGCCTCTGCGGGTGAAAAACTGTTTTTT.

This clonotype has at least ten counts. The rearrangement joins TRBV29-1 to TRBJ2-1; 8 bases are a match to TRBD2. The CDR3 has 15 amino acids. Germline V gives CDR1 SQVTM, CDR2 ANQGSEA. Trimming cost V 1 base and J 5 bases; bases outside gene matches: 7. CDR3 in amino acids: CSVEGEAGVNNEQFF. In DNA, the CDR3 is TGCAGCGTTGAAGGGGAAGCGGGAGTTAACAATGAGCAGTTCTTC.

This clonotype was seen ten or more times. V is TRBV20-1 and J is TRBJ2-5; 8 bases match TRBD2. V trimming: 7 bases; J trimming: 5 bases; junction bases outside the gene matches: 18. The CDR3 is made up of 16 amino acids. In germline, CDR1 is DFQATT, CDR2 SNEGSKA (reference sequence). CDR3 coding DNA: TGCAGTGTGGCTGGGGGTACTAGCGGAATCGCGGAGACCCAGTACTTC. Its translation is CSVAGGTSGIAETQYF.

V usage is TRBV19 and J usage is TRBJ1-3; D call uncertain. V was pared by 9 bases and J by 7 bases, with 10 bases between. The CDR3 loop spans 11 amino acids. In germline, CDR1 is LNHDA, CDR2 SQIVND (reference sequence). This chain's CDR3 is CASGLVNTIYF. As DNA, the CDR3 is TGTGCCAGCGGTTTAGTTAACACCATATATTTT.

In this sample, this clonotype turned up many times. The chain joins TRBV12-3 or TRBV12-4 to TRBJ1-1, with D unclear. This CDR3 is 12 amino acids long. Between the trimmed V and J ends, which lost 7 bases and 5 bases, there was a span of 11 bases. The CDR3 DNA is TGTGCCAGCACCTTGATGGGGACTGAAGCTTTCTTT. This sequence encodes CASTLMGTEAFF.

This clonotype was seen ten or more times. CDR3 nucleotide sequence: TGTGCCACGTCAGACGGCAGGGGGCACGGGGATGAGCAGTTCTTC. Translated, it gives CATSDGRGHGDEQFF. J is TRBJ2-1 and V is TRBV6-1; the match to TRBD1 covers 8 bases. Germline assignment: CDR1 MNHNS and CDR2 SASEGT. The CDR3 consists of 15 residues. J gave up 8 bases and V 10 bases, and 16 bases lay outside the gene matches.

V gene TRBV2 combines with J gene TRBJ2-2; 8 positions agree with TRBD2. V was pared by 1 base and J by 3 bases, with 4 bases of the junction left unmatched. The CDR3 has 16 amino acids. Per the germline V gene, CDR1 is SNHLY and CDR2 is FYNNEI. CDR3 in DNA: TGTGCCAGCAGTGAAGTGTTCGGGAGGGACACCGGGGAGCTGTTTTTT. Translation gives CASSEVFGRDTGELFF.

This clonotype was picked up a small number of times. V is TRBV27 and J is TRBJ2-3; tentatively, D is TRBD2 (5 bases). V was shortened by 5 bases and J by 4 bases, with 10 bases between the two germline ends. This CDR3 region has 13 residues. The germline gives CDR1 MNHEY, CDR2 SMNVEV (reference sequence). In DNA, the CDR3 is TGTGCCAGCAGTGGGTTAGCGTCAGATACGCAGTATTTT. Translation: CASSGLASDTQYF.

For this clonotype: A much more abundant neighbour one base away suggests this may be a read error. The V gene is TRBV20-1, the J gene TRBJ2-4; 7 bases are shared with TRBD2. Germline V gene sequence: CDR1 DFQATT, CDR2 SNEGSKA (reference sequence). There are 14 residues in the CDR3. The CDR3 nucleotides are TGCAGTGCTAGAGATTTCGGGGGGAGTGACATTCAGTGCTTC. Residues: CSARDFGGSDIQCF.

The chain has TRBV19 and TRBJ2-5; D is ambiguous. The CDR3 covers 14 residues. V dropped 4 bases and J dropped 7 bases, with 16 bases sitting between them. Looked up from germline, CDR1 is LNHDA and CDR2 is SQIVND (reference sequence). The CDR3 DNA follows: TGTGCCAGTAGTAAGTCGGCGGCCCTCGGGACCCAGTACTTC. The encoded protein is CASSKSAALGTQYF.

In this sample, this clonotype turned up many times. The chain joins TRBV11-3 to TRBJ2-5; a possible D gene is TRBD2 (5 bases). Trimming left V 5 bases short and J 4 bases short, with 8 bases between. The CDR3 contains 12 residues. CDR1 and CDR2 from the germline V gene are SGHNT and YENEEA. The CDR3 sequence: CASSGGLETQYF. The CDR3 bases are TGTGCCAGCAGCGGCGGACTAGAGACCCAGTACTTC. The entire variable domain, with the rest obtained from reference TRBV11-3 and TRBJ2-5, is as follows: EAGVVQSPRYKIIEKKQPVAFWCNPISGHNTLYWYLQNLGQGPELLIRYENEEAVDDSQLPKDRFSAERLKGVDSTLKIQPAELGDSAVYLCASSGGLETQYFGPGTRLLVL.

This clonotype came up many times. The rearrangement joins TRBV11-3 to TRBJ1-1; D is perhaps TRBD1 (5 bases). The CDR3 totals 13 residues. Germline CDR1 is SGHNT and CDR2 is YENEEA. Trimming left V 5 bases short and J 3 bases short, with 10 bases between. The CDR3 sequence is CASSGDGYTEAFF. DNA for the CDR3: TGTGCCAGCAGCGGGGACGGATACACTGAAGCTTTCTTT.

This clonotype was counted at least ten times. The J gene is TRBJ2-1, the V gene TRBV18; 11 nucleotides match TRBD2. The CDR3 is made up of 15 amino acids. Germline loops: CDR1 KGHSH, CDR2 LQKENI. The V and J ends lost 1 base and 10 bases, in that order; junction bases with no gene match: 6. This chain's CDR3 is CASSPLAGGPGEQFF. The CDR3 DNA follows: TGTGCCAGCTCACCACTAGCGGGAGGGCCTGGGGAGCAGTTCTTC. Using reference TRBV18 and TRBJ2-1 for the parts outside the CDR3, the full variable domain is NAGVMQNPRHLVRRRGQEARLRCSPMKGHSHVYWYRQLPEEGLKFMVYLQKENIIDESGMPKERFSAEFPKEGPSILRIQQVVRGDSAAYFCASSPLAGGPGEQFFGPGTRLTVL.

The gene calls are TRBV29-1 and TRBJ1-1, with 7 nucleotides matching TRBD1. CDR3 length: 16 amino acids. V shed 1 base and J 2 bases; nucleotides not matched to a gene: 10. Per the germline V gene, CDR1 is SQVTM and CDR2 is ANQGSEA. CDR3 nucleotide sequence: TGCAGCGTTGAAGTACCCGGGACAGTGGTTAACACTGAAGCTTTCTTT. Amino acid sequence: CSVEVPGTVVNTEAFF.

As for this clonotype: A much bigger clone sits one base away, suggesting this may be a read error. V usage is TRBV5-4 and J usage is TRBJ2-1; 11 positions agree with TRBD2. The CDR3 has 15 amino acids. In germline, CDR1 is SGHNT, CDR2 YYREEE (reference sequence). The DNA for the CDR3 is TGTGCCAGCAGCTTCGGGACTAGCGGCTACAATGAGAAGTTCTTC. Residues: CASSFGTSGYNEKFF.

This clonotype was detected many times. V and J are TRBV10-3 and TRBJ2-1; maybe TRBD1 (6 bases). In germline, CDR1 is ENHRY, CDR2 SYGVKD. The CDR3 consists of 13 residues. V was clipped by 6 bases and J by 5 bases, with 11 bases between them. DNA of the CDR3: TGTGCCATCAGCCGACAGGAAGACAATGAGCAGTTCTTC. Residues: CAISRQEDNEQFF.

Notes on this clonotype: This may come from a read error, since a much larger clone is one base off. In DNA, the CDR3 is TGTGCCAGCAGCCCCAGGACTAGCGGGGGCCCGGGCACAGATACGCAGTATTTT. Its protein product is CASSPRTSGGPGTDTQYF. V gene TRBV11-3 combines with J gene TRBJ2-3; 13 positions agree with TRBD2. The CDR3 runs to 18 residues. The V gene's germline CDR1 is SGHNT and CDR2 YENEEA. Trimming removed 5 bases from V and 1 base from J; junction bases left unmatched: 9. Based on the CDR3 plus reference TRBV11-3 and TRBJ2-3, the full variable domain is EAGVVQSPRYKIIEKKQPVAFWCNPISGHNTLYWYLQNLGQGPELLIRYENEEAVDDSQLPKDRFSAERLKGVDSTLKIQPAELGDSAVYLCASSPRTSGGPGTDTQYFGPGTRLTVL.

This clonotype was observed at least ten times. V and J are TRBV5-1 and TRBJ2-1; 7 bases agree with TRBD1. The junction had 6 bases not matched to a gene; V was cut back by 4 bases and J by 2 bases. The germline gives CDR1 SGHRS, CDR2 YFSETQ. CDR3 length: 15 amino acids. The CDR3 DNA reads TGCGCCAGCAGCCAAGGGACAGAGACCTACAATGAGCAGTTCTTC. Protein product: CASSQGTETYNEQFF.

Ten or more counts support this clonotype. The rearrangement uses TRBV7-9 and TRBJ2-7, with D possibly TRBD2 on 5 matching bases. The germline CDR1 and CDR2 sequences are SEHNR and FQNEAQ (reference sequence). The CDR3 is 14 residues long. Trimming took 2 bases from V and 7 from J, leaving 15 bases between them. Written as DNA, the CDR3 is TGTGCCAGCAGCTTATCCGGGAAACCTACGGAGCAGTACTTC. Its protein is CASSLSGKPTEQYF.

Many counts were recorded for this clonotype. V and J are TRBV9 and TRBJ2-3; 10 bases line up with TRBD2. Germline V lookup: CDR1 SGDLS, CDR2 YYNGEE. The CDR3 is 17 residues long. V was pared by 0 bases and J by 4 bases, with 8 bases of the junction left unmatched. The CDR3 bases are TGTGCCAGCAGCGTAGGGGCTAGCGGGAGCAGTCCAGATACGCAGTATTTT. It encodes CASSVGASGSSPDTQYF. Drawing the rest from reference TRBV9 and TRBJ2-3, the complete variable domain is DSGVTQTPKHLITATGQRVTLRCSPRSGDLSVYWYQQSLDQGLQFLIQYYNGEERAKGNILERFSAQQFPDLHSELNLSSLELGDSALYFCASSVGASGSSPDTQYFGPGTRLTVL.

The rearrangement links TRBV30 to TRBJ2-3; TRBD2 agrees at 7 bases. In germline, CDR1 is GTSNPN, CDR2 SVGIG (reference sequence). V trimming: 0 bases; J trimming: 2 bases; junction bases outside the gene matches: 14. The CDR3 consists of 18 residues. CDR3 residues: CAWSVLRTERGFTDTQYF. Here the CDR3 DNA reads TGTGCCTGGAGTGTACTGAGGACGGAGCGGGGTTTCACAGATACGCAGTATTTT.

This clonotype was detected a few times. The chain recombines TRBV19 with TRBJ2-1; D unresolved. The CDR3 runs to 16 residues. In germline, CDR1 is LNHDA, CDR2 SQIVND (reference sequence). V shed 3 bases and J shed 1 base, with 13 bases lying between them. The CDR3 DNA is TGTGCCAGTAGTATTGGAACGGGCTTTTCCTACAATGAGCAGTTCTTC. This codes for CASSIGTGFSYNEQFF. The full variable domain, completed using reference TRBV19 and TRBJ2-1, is DGGITQSPKYLFRKEGQNVTLSCEQNLNHDAMYWYRQDPGQGLRLIYYSQIVNDFQKGDIAEGYSVSREKKESFPLTVTSAQKNPTAFYLCASSIGTGFSYNEQFFGPGTRLTVL.

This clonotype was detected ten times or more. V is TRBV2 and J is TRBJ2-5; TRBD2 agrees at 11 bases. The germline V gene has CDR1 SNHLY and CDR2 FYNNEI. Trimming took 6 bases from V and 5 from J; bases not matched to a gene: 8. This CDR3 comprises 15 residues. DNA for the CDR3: TGTGCCAGCAGCAAACTAGCGGGAGCTACGGAGACCCAGTACTTC. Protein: CASSKLAGATETQYF.

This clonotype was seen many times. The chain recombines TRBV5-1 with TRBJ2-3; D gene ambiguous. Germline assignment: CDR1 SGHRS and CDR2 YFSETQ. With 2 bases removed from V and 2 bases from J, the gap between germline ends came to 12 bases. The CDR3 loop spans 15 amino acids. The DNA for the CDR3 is TGCGCCAGCAGCTTCGAGGCCAACCCCACAGATACGCAGTATTTT. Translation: CASSFEANPTDTQYF. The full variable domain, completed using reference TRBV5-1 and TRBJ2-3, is KAGVTQTPRYLIKTRGQQVTLSCSPISGHRSVSWYQQTPGQGLQFLFEYFSETQRNKGNFPGRFSGRQFSNSRSEMNVSTLELGDSALYLCASSFEANPTDTQYFGPGTRLTVL.

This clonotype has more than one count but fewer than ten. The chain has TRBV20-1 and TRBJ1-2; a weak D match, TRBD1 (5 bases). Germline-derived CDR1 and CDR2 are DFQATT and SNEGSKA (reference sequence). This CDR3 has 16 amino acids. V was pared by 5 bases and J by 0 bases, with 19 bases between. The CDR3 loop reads CSAASDSNIANYGYTF. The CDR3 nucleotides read TGCAGTGCTGCGTCAGACAGCAACATAGCTAACTATGGCTACACCTTC.

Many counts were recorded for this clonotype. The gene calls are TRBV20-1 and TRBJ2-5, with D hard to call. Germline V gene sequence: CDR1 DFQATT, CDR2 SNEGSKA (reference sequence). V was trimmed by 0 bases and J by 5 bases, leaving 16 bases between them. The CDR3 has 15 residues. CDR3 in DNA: TGCAGTGCTAGAGATGGTAGGGTCGGTCTGGAGACCCAGTACTTC. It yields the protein CSARDGRVGLETQYF.

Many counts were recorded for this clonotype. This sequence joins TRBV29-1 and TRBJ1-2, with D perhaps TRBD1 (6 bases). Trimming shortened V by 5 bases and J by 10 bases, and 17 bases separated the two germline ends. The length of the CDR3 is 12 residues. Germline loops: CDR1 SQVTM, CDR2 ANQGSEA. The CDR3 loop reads CSVTPGGYYYTF. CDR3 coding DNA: TGCAGCGTTACACCTGGGGGCTATTACTACACCTTC. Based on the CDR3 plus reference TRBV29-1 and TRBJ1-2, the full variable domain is SAVISQKPSRDICQRGTSLTIQCQVDSQVTMMFWYRQQPGQSLTLIATANQGSEATYESGFVIDKFPISRPNLTFSTLTVSNMSPEDSSIYLCSVTPGGYYYTFGSGTRLTVV.

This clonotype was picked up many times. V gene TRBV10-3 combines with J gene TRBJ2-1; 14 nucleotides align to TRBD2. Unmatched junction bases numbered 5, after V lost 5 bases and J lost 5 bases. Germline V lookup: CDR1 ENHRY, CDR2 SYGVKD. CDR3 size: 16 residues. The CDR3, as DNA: TGTGCCATCAGTCCGACTAGCGGGAGGGCCCACAATGAGCAGTTCTTC. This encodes CAISPTSGRAHNEQFF.

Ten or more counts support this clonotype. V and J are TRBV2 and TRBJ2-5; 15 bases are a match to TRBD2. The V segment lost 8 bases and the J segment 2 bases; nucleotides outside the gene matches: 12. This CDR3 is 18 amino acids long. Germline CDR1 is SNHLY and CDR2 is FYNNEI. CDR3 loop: CASCTPGLAGGSQETQYF. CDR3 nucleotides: TGTGCCAGCTGTACCCCGGGACTAGCGGGGGGATCACAAGAGACCCAGTACTTC. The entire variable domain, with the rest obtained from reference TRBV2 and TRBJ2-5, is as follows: EPEVTQTPSHQVTQMGQEVILRCVPISNHLYFYWYRQILGQKVEFLVSFYNNEISEKSEIFDDQFSVERPDGSNFTLKIRSTKLEDSAMYFCASCTPGLAGGSQETQYFGPGTRLLVL.